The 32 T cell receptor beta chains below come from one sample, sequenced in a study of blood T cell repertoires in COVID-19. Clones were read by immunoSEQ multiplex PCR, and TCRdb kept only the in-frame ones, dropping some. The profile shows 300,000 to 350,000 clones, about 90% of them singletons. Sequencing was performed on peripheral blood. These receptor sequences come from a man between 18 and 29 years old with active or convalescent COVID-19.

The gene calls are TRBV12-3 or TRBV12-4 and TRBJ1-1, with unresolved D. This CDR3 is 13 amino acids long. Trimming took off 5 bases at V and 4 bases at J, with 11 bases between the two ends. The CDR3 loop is CASSPDSPTEAFF. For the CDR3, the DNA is TGTGCCAGCAGTCCAGATTCTCCCACTGAAGCTTTCTTT.

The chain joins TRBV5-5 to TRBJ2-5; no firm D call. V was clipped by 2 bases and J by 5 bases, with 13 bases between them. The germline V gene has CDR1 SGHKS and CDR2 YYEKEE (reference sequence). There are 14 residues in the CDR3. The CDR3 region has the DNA TGTGCCAGCAGCTTTACGAGCCGTTCCGAGACCCAGTACTTC. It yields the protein CASSFTSRSETQYF.

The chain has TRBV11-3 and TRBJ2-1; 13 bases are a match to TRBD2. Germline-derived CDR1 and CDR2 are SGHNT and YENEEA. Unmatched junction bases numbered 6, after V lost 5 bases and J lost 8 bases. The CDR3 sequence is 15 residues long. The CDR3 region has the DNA TGTGCCAGCAGCCCCGGACTAGCGGGGGTTGATGAGCAGTTCTTC. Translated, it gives CASSPGLAGVDEQFF.

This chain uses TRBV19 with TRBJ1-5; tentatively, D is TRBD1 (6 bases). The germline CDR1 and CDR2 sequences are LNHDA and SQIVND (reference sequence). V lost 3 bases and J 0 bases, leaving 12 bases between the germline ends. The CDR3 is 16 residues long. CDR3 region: CASSIGQLYSNQPQHF. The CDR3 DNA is TGTGCCAGTAGTATCGGACAGCTCTATAGCAATCAGCCCCAGCATTTT.

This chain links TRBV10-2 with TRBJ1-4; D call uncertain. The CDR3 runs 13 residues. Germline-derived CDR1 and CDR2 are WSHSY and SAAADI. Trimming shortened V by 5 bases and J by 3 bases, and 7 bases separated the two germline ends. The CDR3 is CASSRRANEKLFF. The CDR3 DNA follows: TGCGCCAGCAGTAGGAGGGCTAATGAAAAACTGTTTTTT.

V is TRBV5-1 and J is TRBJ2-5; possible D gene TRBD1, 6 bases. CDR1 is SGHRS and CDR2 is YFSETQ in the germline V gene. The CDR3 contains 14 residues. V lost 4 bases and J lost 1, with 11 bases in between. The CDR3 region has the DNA TGCGCCAGCAGCCCGGGGACACGCCAAGAGACCCAGTACTTC. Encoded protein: CASSPGTRQETQYF. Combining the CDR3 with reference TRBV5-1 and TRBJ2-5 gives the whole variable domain KAGVTQTPRYLIKTRGQQVTLSCSPISGHRSVSWYQQTPGQGLQFLFEYFSETQRNKGNFPGRFSGRQFSNSRSEMNVSTLELGDSALYLCASSPGTRQETQYFGPGTRLLVL.

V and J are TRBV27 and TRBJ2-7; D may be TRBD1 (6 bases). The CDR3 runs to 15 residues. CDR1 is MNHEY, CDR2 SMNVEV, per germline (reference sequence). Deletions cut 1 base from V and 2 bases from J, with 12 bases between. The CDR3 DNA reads TGTGCCAGCAGTTTATTACCAACAGGGCCCTACGAGCAGTACTTC. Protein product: CASSLLPTGPYEQYF.

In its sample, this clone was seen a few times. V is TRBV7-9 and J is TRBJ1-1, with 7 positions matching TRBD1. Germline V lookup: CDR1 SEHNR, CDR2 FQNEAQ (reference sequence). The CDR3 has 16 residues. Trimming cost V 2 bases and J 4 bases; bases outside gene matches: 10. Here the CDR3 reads CASSLPITGEVTEAFF. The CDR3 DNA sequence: TGTGCCAGCAGCTTACCAATCACAGGGGAAGTCACTGAAGCTTTCTTT.

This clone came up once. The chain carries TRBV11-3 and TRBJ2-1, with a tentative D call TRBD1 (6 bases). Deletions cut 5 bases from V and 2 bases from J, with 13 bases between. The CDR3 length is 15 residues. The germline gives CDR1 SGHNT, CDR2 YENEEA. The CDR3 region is CASSRQDAAYNEQFF. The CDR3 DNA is TGTGCCAGCAGCCGACAGGACGCCGCCTACAATGAGCAGTTCTTC.

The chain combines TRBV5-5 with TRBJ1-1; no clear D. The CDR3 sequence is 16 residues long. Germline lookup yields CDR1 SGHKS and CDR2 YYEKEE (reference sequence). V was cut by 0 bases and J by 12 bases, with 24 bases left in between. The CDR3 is CASSLATSPGKGRTFF. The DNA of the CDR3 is TGTGCCAGCAGCTTGGCGACATCCCCCGGGAAAGGAAGAACTTTCTTT.

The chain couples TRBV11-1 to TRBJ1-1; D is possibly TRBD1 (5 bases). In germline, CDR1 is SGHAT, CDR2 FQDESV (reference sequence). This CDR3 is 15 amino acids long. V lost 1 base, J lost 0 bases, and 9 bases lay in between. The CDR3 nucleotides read TGTGCCAGCAGCTTAGAACCGACAGTGAACACTGAAGCTTTCTTT. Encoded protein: CASSLEPTVNTEAFF.

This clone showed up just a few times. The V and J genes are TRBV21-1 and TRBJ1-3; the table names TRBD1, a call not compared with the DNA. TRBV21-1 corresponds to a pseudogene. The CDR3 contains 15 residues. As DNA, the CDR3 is TGTGCCAGCAGCAAAGTAGGCAGGGAAATTGACACCATATATTTT. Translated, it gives CASSKVGREIDTIYF.

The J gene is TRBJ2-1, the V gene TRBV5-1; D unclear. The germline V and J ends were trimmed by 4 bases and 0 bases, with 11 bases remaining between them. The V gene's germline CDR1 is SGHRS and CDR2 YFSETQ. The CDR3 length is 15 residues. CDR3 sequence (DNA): TGCGCCAGCAGCCTGGGCGTTGGCTCCTACAATGAGCAGTTCTTC. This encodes CASSLGVGSYNEQFF.

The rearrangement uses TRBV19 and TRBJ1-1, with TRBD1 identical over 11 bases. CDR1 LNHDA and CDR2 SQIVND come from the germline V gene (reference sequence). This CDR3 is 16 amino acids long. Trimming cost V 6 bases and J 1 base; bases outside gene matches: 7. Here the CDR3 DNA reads TGTGCCAGTAGGGAGCGGGACAGGGGGACGAACACTGAAGCTTTCTTT. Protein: CASRERDRGTNTEAFF.

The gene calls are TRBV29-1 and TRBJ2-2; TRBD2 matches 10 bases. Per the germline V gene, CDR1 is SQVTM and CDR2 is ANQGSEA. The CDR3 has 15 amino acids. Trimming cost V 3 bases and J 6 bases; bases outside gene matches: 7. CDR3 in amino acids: CSVEVSGRASGELFF. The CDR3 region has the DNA TGCAGCGTTGAGGTCAGCGGGAGGGCGTCCGGGGAGCTGTTTTTT.

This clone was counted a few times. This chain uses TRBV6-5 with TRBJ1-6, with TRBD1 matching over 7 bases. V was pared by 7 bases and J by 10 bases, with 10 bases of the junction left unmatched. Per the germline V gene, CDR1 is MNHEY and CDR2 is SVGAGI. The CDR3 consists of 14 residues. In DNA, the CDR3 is TGTGCCAGCAACACAGGGGCGATGAGCTCACCCCTCCACTTT. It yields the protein CASNTGAMSSPLHF.

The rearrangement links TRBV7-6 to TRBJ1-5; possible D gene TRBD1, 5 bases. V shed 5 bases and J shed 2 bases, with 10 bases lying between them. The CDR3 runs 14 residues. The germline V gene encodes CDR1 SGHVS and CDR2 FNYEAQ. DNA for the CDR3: TGTGCCAGCAGCAAGTGGGGGGGCAATCAGCCCCAGCATTTT. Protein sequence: CASSKWGGNQPQHF.

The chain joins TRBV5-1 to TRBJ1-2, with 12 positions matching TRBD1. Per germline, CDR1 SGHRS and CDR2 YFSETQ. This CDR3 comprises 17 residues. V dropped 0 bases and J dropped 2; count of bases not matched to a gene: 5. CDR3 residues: CASSLVAGTGGNYGYTF. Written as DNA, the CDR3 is TGCGCCAGCAGCTTGGTCGCCGGGACAGGGGGCAACTATGGCTACACCTTC.

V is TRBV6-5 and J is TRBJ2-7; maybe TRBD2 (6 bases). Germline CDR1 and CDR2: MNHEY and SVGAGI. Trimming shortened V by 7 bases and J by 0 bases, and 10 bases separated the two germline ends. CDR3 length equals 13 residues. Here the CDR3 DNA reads TGTGCCAGCAAGAGGCGGGACTCCTACGAGCAGTACTTC. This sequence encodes CASKRRDSYEQYF.

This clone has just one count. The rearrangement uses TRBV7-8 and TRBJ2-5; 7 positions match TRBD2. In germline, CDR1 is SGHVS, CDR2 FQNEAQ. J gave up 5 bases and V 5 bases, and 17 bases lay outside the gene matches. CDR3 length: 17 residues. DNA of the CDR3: TGTGCCAGCAGCGTAGGTCCTCGCGGGGGAACGTGGGAGACCCAGTACTTC. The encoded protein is CASSVGPRGGTWETQYF.

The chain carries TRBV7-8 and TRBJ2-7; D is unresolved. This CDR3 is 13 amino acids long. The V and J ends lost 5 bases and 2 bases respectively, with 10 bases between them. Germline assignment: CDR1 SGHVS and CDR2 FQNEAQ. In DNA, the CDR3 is TGTGCCAGCAGCGTCGGCAGGACCTACGAGCAGTACTTC. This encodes CASSVGRTYEQYF.

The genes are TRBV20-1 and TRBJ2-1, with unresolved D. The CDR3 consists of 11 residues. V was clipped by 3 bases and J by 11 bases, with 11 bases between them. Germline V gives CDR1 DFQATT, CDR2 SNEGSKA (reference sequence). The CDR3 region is CSASPPLKQFF. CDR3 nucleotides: TGCAGTGCTAGCCCACCCCTAAAGCAGTTCTTC.

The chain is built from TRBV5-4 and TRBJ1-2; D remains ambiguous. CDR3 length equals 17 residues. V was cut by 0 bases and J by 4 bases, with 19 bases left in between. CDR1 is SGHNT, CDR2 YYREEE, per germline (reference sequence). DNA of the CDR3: TGTGCCAGCAGCTTGGTTGGTGAGGGAATCGCTCTCTATGGCTACACCTTC. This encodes CASSLVGEGIALYGYTF.

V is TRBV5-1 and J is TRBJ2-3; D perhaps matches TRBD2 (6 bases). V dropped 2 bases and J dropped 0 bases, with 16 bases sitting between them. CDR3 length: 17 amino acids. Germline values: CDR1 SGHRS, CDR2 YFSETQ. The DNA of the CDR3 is TGCGCCAGCAGCTTACCCCCGGGGAGGCCTAGCACAGATACGCAGTATTTT. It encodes CASSLPPGRPSTDTQYF.

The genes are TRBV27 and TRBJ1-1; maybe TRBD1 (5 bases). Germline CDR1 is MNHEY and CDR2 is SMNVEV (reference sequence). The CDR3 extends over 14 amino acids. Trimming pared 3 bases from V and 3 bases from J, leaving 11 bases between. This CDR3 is CASSFSGKYTEAFF. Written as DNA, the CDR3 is TGTGCCAGCAGTTTTTCAGGGAAGTACACTGAAGCTTTCTTT.

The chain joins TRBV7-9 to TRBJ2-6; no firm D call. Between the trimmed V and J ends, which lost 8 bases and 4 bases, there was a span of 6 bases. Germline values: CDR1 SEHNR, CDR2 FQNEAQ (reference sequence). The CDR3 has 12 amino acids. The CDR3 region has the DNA TGTGCCAGCCCCTCCGGGGCCAACGTCCTGACTTTC. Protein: CASPSGANVLTF.

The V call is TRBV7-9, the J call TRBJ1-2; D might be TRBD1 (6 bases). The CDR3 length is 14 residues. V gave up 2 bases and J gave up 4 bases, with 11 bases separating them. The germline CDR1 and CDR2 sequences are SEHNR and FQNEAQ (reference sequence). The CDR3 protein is CASSLMGAGYGYTF. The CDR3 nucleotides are TGTGCCAGCAGCTTAATGGGGGCTGGCTATGGCTACACCTTC. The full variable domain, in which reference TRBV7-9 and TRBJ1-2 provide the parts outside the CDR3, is DTGVSQNPRHKITKRGQNVTFRCDPISEHNRLYWYRQTLGQGPEFLTYFQNEAQLEKSRLLSDRFSAERPKGSFSTLEIQRTEQGDSAMYLCASSLMGAGYGYTFGSGTRLTVV.

CDR3 DNA sequence: TGTGCCAGCTCACCTAGGGTAGCGGGGGTCTACGAGCAGTACTTC. This translates into CASSPRVAGVYEQYF. This sequence joins TRBV18 and TRBJ2-7, with 9 bases aligning to TRBD2. The CDR3 is made up of 15 amino acids. The germline CDR1 and CDR2 sequences are KGHSH and LQKENI. V lost 3 bases and J lost 3; bases outside the gene matches: 6.

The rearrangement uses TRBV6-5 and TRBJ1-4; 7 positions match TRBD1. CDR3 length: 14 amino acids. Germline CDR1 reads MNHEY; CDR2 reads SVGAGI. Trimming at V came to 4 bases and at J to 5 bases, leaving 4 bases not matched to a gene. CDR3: CASSSQGGNEKLFF. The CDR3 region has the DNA TGTGCCAGCAGTTCCCAGGGGGGAAATGAAAAACTGTTTTTT.

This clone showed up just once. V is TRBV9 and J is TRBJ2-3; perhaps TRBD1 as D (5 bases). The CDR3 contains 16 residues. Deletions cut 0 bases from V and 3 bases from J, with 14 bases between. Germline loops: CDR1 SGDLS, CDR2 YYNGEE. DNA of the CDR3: TGTGCCAGCAGCGTAGTGAAGGGGTCCCGAACAGATACGCAGTATTTT. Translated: CASSVVKGSRTDTQYF.

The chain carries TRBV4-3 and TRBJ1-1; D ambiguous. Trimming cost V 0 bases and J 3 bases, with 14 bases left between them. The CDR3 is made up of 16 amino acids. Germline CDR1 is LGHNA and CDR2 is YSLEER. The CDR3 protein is CASSQEGEHPYTEAFF. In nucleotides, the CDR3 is TGCGCCAGCAGCCAAGAAGGAGAACACCCGTACACTGAAGCTTTCTTT.

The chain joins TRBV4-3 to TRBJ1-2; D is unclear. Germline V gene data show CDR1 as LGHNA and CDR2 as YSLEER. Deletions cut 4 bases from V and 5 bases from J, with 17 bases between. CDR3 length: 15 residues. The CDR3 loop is CASSRTPGALYGYTF. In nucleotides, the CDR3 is TGCGCCAGCAGCCGAACTCCGGGAGCCCTTTATGGCTACACCTTC.